The clone carrying this T cell receptor (beta chain) came up a few times. The antigen is not known. TCRdb re-called the RACE reads through MiXCR, storing one row per CDR3 protein. The sample consists of roughly 120,000 distinct CDR3 sequences, around an eighth of them appearing once. Time point given: patch test 1, 2 weeks after DPC sensitization. Treatment meaning: therapeutic diphenylcyclopropenone sensitization with weekly scalp DPC. V was trimmed by 2 bases and J by 2 bases, leaving 15 bases between them. Germline CDR1 and CDR2: MGHDK and SYGVNS. The CDR3 has 16 amino acids. This sample is drawn from a study of human T cells and chemical hapten exposure. Study-wide findings and caveats: Patch test score tracked positively with PT1 expanded TCR counts.

The clonotype was recovered from a woman aged 45 to 65 with alopecia areata. Some clones in this sample may be carry-over from other donors' samples. The chain couples TRBV25-1 to TRBJ1-1; tentative D call: TRBD1 (6 bases). This material consisted of whole blood, taken in connection with sensitization to the hapten diphenylcyclopropenone (DPC). The CDR3 reads CASSEGTWRINTEAFF. CDR3 bases: TGTGCCAGCAGTGAAGGGACATGGAGAATCAACACTGAAGCTTTCTTT.